The 3 T cell receptor beta chains presented below share a single source sample, sequenced in a study of shared clonotypes between healthy human individuals. This table comes from immunoSEQ multiplex PCR, and its TCRdb copy is limited to in-frame clones, with some not included. The sample includes fewer than 1.4 million clones, 70% to 80% of them seen just once. Sequencing input: memory CD4+ T cells from PBMCs. Indicated subset: CD45RA-negative fraction. The origin of the receptors is a young man in good health. Some clones in this sample may be carry-over from other donors' samples.

J is TRBJ1-1 and V is TRBV28; TRBD1 agrees at 7 bases. The CDR3 is made up of 11 amino acids. Trimming cost V 9 bases and J 11 bases; bases outside gene matches: 9. Germline V gene lookup returns CDR1 MDHEN and CDR2 SYDVKM. The CDR3 nucleotides read TGTGCCAGTATCCACAGGGGCCGGGCTTTCTTT. This codes for CASIHRGRAFF. Drawing the rest from reference TRBV28 and TRBJ1-1, the complete variable domain is DVKVTQSSRYLVKRTGEKVFLECVQDMDHENMFWYRQDPGLGLRLIYFSYDVKMKEKGDIPEGYSVSREKKERFSLILESASTNQTSMYLCASIHRGRAFFGQGTRLTVV.

Only one count was recorded for this clone. The rearrangement links TRBV30 to TRBJ1-5; no definite D call. The CDR3 is 14 residues long. The germline V and J ends were trimmed by 0 bases and 3 bases, with 9 bases remaining between them. The germline V gene has CDR1 GTSNPN and CDR2 SVGIG (reference sequence). In nucleotides, the CDR3 is TGTGCCTGGAGTGTTGCCAATCTCAATCAGCCCCAGCATTTT. It translates to CAWSVANLNQPQHF.

The chain recombines TRBV20-1 with TRBJ1-4; D unresolved. The V end lost 7 bases, the J end lost 6 bases, and 6 bases lay between the germline ends. The CDR3 has 10 residues. Per the germline V gene, CDR1 is DFQATT and CDR2 is SNEGSKA (reference sequence). CDR3 nucleotides: TGCAGTGTGGGGTATGAAAAACTGTTTTTT. Its protein product is CSVGYEKLFF.